These T cell receptor beta chains were read from a single sample in a study of OX40 agonist ivuxolimab in advanced cancers. The assay was immunoSEQ multiplex PCR, and TCRdb's table has in-frame clones only and misses some. The profile shows 65,000 to 70,000 clones, 75% to 90% of them singletons. The sample was CD4+ or CD8+ T cells sorted from blood, taken in a trial of the OX40 agonist ivuxolimab. The receptors stem from an adult with an advanced solid tumor such as melanoma, head and neck, liver or kidney cancer. Each CDR3 is given with its conserved first and last residue. Fields, in order: D gene, J gene, V gene, CDR3 protein, CDR3 DNA. A D gene is named only where the DNA matches it firmly.

D gene: -
J gene: TRBJ1-1
V gene: TRBV10-2
CDR3 protein: CASSIGMNTEAFF
CDR3 DNA: TGCGCCAGCAGTATAGGGATGAACACTGAAGCTTTCTTT

D gene: TRBD1
J gene: TRBJ1-2
V gene: TRBV28
CDR3 protein: CASSLRTGVGGYTF
CDR3 DNA: TGTGCCAGCAGTCTCCGGACAGGGGTTGGTGGCTACACCTTC

D gene: -
J gene: TRBJ2-1
V gene: TRBV5-1
CDR3 protein: CASSLVGSPSYNEQFF
CDR3 DNA: TGCGCCAGCAGCTTGGTCGGCAGCCCATCCTACAATGAGCAGTTCTTC

D gene: -
J gene: TRBJ2-2
V gene: TRBV29-1
CDR3 protein: CSVPRDHTGELFF
CDR3 DNA: TGCAGCGTCCCACGAGACCACACCGGGGAGCTGTTTTTT

D gene: -
J gene: TRBJ2-2
V gene: TRBV7-2
CDR3 protein: CAIPNTGELFF
CDR3 DNA: TGTGCCATCCCCAACACCGGGGAGCTGTTTTTT

D gene: TRBD1
J gene: TRBJ1-2
V gene: TRBV4-2
CDR3 protein: CASSQDPGQGAFGYTF
CDR3 DNA: TGTGCCAGCAGCCAAGATCCCGGACAGGGGGCCTTTGGCTACACCTTC

D gene: -
J gene: TRBJ2-1
V gene: TRBV27
CDR3 protein: CASSLMGNEQFF
CDR3 DNA: TGTGCCAGCAGTTTAATGGGAAATGAGCAGTTCTTC

D gene: TRBD1
J gene: TRBJ1-2
V gene: TRBV5-4
CDR3 protein: CASSPGRATGAYGYTF
CDR3 DNA: TGTGCCAGCAGCCCCGGCAGAGCGACAGGGGCTTATGGCTACACCTTC

D gene: -
J gene: TRBJ1-1
V gene: TRBV9
CDR3 protein: CASSVEAGVWENTEAFF
CDR3 DNA: TGTGCCAGCAGCGTAGAGGCGGGGGTATGGGAGAACACTGAAGCTTTCTTT

D gene: TRBD2
J gene: TRBJ2-3
V gene: TRBV28
CDR3 protein: CASRRLAGGTDTQYF
CDR3 DNA: TGTGCCAGCAGGCGACTAGCGGGAGGAACAGATACGCAGTATTTT

D gene: -
J gene: TRBJ2-2
V gene: TRBV9
CDR3 protein: CASSVSTPDTGELFF
CDR3 DNA: TGTGCCAGCAGCGTATCGACGCCGGATACCGGGGAGCTGTTTTTT